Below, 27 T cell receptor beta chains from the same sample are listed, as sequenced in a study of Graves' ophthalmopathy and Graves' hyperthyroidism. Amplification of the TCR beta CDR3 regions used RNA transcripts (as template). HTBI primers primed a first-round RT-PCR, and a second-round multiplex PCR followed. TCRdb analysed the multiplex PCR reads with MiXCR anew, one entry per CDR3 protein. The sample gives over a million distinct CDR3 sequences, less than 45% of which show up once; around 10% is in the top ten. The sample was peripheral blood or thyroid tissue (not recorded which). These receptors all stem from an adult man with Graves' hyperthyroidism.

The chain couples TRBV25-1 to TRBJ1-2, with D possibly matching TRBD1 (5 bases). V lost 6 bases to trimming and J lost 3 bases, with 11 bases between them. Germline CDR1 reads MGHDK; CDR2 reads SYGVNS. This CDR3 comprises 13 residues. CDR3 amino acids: CASRGDSDYGYTF. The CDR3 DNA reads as TGTGCCAGCAGGGGGGACTCGGACTATGGCTACACCTTC.

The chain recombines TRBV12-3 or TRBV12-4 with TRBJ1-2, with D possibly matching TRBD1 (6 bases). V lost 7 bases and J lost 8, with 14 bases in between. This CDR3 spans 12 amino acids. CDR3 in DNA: TGTGCCAGCACCCGAGGGGGAGTCGGCTACACCTTC. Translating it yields CASTRGGVGYTF.

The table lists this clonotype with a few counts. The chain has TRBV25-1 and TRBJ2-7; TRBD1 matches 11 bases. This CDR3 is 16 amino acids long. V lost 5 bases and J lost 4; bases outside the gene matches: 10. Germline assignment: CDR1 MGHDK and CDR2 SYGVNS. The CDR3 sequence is CASSLLRGQGVYEQYF. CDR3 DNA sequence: TGTGCCAGCAGTTTATTACGGGGACAGGGGGTGTACGAGCAGTACTTC.

This chain's CDR3 is CASSLTSGSEQYF. The CDR3 nucleotides read TGTGCCAGCAGCTTAACTAGCGGGAGCGAGCAGTACTTC. V is TRBV7-9 and J is TRBJ2-7; 11 nucleotides agree with TRBD2. Germline-derived CDR1 and CDR2 are SEHNR and FQNEAQ (reference sequence). This CDR3 region has 13 residues. V lost 2 bases and J lost 6; bases outside the gene matches: 0.

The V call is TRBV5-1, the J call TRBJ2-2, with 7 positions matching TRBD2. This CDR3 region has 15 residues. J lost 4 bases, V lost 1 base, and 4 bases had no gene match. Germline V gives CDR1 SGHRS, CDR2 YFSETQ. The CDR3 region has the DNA TGCGCCAGCAGCTTGCCTAGCGGCCTCACCGGGGAGCTGTTTTTT. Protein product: CASSLPSGLTGELFF.

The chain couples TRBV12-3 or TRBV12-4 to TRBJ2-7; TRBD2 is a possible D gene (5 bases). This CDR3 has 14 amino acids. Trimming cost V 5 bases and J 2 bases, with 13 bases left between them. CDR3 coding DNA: TGTGCCAGCAGTCGGGGAAAGAAACCCTACGAGCAGTACTTC. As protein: CASSRGKKPYEQYF.

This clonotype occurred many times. The CDR3 spells CASSGRTLTGELFF. CDR3 DNA: TGTGCCAGCAGCGGCCGGACCCTCACCGGGGAGCTGTTTTTT. The J gene is TRBJ2-2, the V gene TRBV14; no firm D call. The CDR3 loop spans 14 amino acids. CDR1 SGHDN and CDR2 FVKESK come from the germline V gene. Trimming stripped 5 bases from V and 4 bases from J, with 11 bases between.

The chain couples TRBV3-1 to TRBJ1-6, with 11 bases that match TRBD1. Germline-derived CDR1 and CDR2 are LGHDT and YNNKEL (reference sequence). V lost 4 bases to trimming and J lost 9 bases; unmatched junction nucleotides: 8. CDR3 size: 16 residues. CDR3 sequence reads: CASSPGGGQGVSPLHF. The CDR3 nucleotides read TGTGCCAGCAGCCCGGGAGGGGGACAGGGGGTTTCACCCCTCCACTTT.

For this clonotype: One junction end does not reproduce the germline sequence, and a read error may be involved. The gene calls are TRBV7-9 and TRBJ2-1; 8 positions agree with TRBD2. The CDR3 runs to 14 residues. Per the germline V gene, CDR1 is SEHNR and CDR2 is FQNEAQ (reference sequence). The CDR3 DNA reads TGCGCCAGCAGCCAGGAGGTAGCGGGAACTGAGCAGTTCTTC. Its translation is CASSQEVAGTEQFF.

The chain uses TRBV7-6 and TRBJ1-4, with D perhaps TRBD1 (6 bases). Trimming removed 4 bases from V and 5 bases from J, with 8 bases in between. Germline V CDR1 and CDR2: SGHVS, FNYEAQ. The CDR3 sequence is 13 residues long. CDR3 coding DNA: TGTGCCAGCAGCTGGGGGCTAAATGAAAAACTGTTTTTT. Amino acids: CASSWGLNEKLFF.

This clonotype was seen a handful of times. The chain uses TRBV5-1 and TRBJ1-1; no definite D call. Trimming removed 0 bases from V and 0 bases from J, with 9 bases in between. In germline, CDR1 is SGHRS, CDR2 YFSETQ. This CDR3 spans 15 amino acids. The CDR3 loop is CASSLGPSMNTEAFF. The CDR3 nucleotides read TGCGCCAGCAGCTTGGGGCCATCAATGAACACTGAAGCTTTCTTT.

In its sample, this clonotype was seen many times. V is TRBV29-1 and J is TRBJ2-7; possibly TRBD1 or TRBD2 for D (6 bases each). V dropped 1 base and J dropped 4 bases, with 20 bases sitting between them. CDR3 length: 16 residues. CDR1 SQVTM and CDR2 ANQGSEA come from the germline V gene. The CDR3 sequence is CSVEGIGKGGFYEQYF. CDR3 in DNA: TGCAGCGTTGAAGGTATTGGCAAGGGGGGATTTTACGAGCAGTACTTC.

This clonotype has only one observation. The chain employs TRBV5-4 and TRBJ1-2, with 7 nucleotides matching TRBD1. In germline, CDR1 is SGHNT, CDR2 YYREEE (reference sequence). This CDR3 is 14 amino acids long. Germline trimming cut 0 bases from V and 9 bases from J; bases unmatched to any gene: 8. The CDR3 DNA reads TGTGCCAGCAGCTTGGGCGGGACAGAGGGTCGCTACACCTTC. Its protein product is CASSLGGTEGRYTF.

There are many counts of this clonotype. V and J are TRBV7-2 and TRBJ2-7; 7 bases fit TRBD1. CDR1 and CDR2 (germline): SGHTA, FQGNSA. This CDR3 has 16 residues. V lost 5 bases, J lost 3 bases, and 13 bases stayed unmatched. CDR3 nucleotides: TGTGCCAGCAGCCCAAACGGGGTCCGGGACAGCTACGAGCAGTACTTC. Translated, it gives CASSPNGVRDSYEQYF.

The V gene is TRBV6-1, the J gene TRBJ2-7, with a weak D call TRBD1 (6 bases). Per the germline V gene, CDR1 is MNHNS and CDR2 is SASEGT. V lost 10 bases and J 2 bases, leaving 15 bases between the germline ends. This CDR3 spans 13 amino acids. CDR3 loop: CATLTGAPYEQYF. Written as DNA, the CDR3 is TGTGCCACTCTGACAGGCGCACCCTACGAGCAGTACTTC.

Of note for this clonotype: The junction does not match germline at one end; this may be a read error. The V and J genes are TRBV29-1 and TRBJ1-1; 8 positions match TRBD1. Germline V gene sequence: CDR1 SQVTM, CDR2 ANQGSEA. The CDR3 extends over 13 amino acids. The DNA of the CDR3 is TGCAGCGTTGATTTACTGGGACAGGACACCGGGGATTTT. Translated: CSVDLLGQDTGDF.

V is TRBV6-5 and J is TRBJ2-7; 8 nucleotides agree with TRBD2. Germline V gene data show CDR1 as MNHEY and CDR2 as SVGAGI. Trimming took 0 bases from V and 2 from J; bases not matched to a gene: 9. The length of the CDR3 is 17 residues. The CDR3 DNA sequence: TGTGCCAGCAGTTACTCGATCGTACTAGCGGAACCCTACGAGCAGTACTTC. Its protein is CASSYSIVLAEPYEQYF.

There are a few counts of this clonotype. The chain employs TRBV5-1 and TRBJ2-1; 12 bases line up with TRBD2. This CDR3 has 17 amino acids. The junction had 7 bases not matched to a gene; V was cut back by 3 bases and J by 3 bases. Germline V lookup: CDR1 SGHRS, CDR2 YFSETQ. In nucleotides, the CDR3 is TGCGCCAGCAGCTGGCTAGCGGGGGGGCGAAGCTACAATGAGCAGTTCTTC. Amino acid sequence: CASSWLAGGRSYNEQFF.

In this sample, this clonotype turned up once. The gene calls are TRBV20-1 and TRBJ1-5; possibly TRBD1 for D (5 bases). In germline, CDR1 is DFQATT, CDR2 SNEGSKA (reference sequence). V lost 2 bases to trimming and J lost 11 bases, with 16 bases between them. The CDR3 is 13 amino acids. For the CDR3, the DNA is TGCAGTGCTAGACGACAGTGGGAGGAGACCCAGCATTTT. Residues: CSARRQWEETQHF.

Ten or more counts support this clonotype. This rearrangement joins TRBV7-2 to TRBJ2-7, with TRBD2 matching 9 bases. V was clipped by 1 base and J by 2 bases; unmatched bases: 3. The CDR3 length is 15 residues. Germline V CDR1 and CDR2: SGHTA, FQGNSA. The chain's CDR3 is CASSLDGTSPYEQYF. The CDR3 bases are TGTGCCAGCAGCTTAGACGGGACTAGCCCCTACGAGCAGTACTTC. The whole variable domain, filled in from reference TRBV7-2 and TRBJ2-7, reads GAGVSQSPSNKVTEKGKDVELRCDPISGHTALYWYRQSLGQGLEFLIYFQGNSAPDKSGLPSDRFSAERTGGSVSTLTIQRTQQEDSAVYLCASSLDGTSPYEQYFGPGTRLTVT.

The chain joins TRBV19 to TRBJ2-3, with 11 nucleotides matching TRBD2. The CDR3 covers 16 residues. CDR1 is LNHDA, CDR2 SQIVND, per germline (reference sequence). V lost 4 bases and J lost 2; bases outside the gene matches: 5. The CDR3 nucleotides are TGTGCCAGTAGTACCGGGACTAGCGGAACCACAGATACGCAGTATTTT. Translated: CASSTGTSGTTDTQYF. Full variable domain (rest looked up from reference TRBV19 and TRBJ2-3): DGGITQSPKYLFRKEGQNVTLSCEQNLNHDAMYWYRQDPGQGLRLIYYSQIVNDFQKGDIAEGYSVSREKKESFPLTVTSAQKNPTAFYLCASSTGTSGTTDTQYFGPGTRLTVL.

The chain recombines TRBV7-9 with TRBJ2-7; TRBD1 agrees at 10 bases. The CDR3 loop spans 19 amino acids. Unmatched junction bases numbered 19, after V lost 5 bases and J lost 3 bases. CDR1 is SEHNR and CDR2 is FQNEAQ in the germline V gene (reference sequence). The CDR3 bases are TGTGCCAGCAGCCCAACCCACCATCCAGGACAGGGGGTAATCTACGAGCAGTACTTC. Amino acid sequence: CASSPTHHPGQGVIYEQYF.

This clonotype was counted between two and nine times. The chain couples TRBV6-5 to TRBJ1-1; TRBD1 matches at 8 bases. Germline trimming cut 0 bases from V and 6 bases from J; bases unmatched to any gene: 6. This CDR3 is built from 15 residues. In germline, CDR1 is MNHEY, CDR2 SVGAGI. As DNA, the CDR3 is TGTGCCAGCAGTTACTCCGGGACAGGTCGGCCTGAAGCTTTCTTT. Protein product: CASSYSGTGRPEAFF.

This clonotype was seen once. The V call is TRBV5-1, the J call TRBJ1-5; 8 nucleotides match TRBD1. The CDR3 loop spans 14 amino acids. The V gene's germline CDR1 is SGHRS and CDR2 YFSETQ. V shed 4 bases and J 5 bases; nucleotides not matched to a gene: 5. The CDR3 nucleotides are TGCGCCAGCAGCGCCACAGGGGGAGATCAGCCCCAGCATTTT. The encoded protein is CASSATGGDQPQHF.

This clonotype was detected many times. The CDR3 loop reads CSAARGQGEGYTF. The CDR3 nucleotides are TGCAGCGCCGCTAGGGGACAGGGCGAAGGCTACACCTTC. V usage is TRBV29-1 and J usage is TRBJ1-2, with 9 positions matching TRBD1. CDR1 and CDR2 from the germline V gene are SQVTM and ANQGSEA. V shed 7 bases and J 8 bases; nucleotides not matched to a gene: 11. This CDR3 region has 13 residues.

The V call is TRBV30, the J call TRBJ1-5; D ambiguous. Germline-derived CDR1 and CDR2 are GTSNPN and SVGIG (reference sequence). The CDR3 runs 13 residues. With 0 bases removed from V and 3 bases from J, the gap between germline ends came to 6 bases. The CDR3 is CAWSVGPNQPQHF. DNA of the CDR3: TGTGCCTGGAGTGTAGGTCCCAATCAGCCCCAGCATTTT.

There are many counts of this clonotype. CDR3 loop: CASSYRSRQETQYF. The CDR3 DNA is TGTGCCAGCAGTTACCGTTCCAGACAAGAGACCCAGTACTTC. The gene calls are TRBV6-5 and TRBJ2-5, with D unclear. The CDR3 covers 14 residues. V shed 2 bases and J shed 2 bases, with 9 bases lying between them. From germline, CDR1 is MNHEY and CDR2 SVGAGI.